This T cell receptor (beta chain) comes out of a study of T cells in Graves' hyperthyroidism and ophthalmopathy. This clonotype appeared many times. Its antigen is not known. Study-wide results and caveats: Ophthalmopathy and stable hyperthyroidism were separated by a 13 V-J model. Blood also carried most thyroid clonotypes expanded above 0.001.

Patients showing uncontrolled infection, other autoimmune disease, pregnancy or lactation were ineligible. The PBMCs were sourced from fresh peripheral blood (around 9.9 ml). Trimming shortened V by 2 bases and J by 5 bases, and 12 bases separated the two germline ends. The CDR3 is 14 residues long. Germline loops: CDR1 SGHTA, CDR2 FQGNSA. The source material, RNA transcripts, was used to amplify TCR beta CDR3 regions. HTBI primers were employed in a first-round RT-PCR of the TCR CDR3. TCRdb re-called the multiplex PCR reads through MiXCR, storing one row per CDR3 protein. The data hold about 520,000 distinct CDR3 sequences, with roughly a quarter observed a single time.

The chain links TRBV7-2 to TRBJ1-1; D is undetermined. The sequenced material came from blood. The sequence came from a woman aged 30 to 39 with Graves' ophthalmopathy. In nucleotides, the CDR3 is TGTGCCAGCAGCTTAAGGTGGAGGGTAACTGAAGCTTTCTTT. Residues: CASSLRWRVTEAFF.